These 30 T cell receptor beta chains came from one sample sequenced in a study of blood T cell repertoires in COVID-19. Method: immunoSEQ multiplex PCR; TCRdb's copy keeps in-frame clones and lacks some. The profile shows roughly 350,000 clones, 85% of them singletons. The sample was peripheral blood. These receptors all come from a woman between 18 and 30 years old with acute or convalescent COVID-19.

The rearrangement links TRBV21-1 to TRBJ1-1. TRBV21-1 is classified as a pseudogene. The CDR3 has 11 amino acids. In DNA form, the CDR3 reads TGTGCCAGCAGCGGGGAGGGTTTAGCTTTCTTT. It specifies CASSGEGLAFF.

The chain carries TRBV20-1 and TRBJ1-1; D might be TRBD1 (6 bases). V shed 3 bases and J shed 6 bases, with 17 bases lying between them. The CDR3 runs to 14 residues. Germline lookup yields CDR1 DFQATT and CDR2 SNEGSKA (reference sequence). CDR3 in amino acids: CSASAPDRLAEAFF. The CDR3 DNA sequence: TGCAGTGCTAGTGCCCCGGACAGATTGGCTGAAGCTTTCTTT.

The gene calls are TRBV7-2 and TRBJ2-3; TRBD2 matches 14 bases. CDR1 and CDR2 (germline): SGHTA, FQGNSA. Germline trimming cut 4 bases from V and 2 bases from J; bases unmatched to any gene: 5. The CDR3 extends over 17 amino acids. In DNA form, the CDR3 reads TGTGCCAGCAGCTCCGGACTAGCGGGGGGCTACACAGATACGCAGTATTTT. Its protein is CASSSGLAGGYTDTQYF. Using reference TRBV7-2 and TRBJ2-3 for the parts outside the CDR3, the full variable domain is GAGVSQSPSNKVTEKGKDVELRCDPISGHTALYWYRQSLGQGLEFLIYFQGNSAPDKSGLPSDRFSAERTGGSVSTLTIQRTQQEDSAVYLCASSSGLAGGYTDTQYFGPGTRLTVL.

V is TRBV6-5 and J is TRBJ1-5, with TRBD1 matching 8 bases. With V trimmed by 5 bases and J by 6 bases, 9 bases remained unmatched. This CDR3 is built from 15 residues. Germline CDR1 is MNHEY and CDR2 is SVGAGI. CDR3: CASSREGQGFQPQHF. DNA for the CDR3: TGTGCCAGCAGTCGAGAAGGACAGGGTTTTCAGCCCCAGCATTTT.

CDR3 in amino acids: CASSSGAGTGYEQYF. CDR3 DNA sequence: TGTGCCAGCAGCTCAGGGGCCGGGACAGGCTACGAGCAGTACTTC. This chain joins TRBV7-3 and TRBJ2-7, with 8 bases that match TRBD1. There are 15 residues in the CDR3. Germline-derived CDR1 and CDR2 are SGHTA and FQGTGA. Trimming cost V 4 bases and J 3 bases; bases outside gene matches: 8. The full variable domain, rest sourced from reference TRBV7-3 and TRBJ2-7, is GAGVSQTPSNKVTEKGKYVELRCDPISGHTALYWYRQSLGQGPEFLIYFQGTGAADDSGLPNDRFFAVRPEGSVSTLKIQRTERGDSAVYLCASSSGAGTGYEQYFGPGTRLTVT.

The CDR3 nucleotides read TGTGCCAGCAGCGCCCGGGACAACCAAGAGACCCAGTACTTC. Its translation: CASSARDNQETQYF. The chain combines TRBV9 with TRBJ2-5; possibly TRBD1 for D (6 bases). CDR3 length equals 14 residues. CDR1 is SGDLS, CDR2 YYNGEE, per germline. With 3 bases removed from V and 0 bases from J, the gap between germline ends came to 9 bases.

The chain couples TRBV13 to TRBJ2-2; a weak D match, TRBD2 (6 bases). The CDR3 extends over 14 amino acids. Germline assignment: CDR1 PRHDT and CDR2 FYEKMQ (reference sequence). V was pared by 4 bases and J by 6 bases, with 12 bases between. The CDR3 here is CASSSRTIPGELFF. The DNA for the CDR3 is TGTGCCAGCAGCTCCCGGACTATCCCCGGGGAGCTGTTTTTT.

The chain links TRBV5-4 to TRBJ2-2; 8 nucleotides line up with TRBD1. This CDR3 has 16 amino acids. V trimming: 1 base; J trimming: 3 bases; junction bases outside the gene matches: 5. Germline-derived CDR1 and CDR2 are SGHNT and YYREEE (reference sequence). CDR3 DNA sequence: TGTGCCAGCAGCTTGCGGACAGGGTTGGACACCGGGGAGCTGTTTTTT. Translating gives CASSLRTGLDTGELFF. The full variable domain, in which reference TRBV5-4 and TRBJ2-2 provide the parts outside the CDR3, is ETGVTQSPTHLIKTRGQQVTLRCSSQSGHNTVSWYQQALGQGPQFIFQYYREEENGRGNFPPRFSGLQFPNYSSELNVNALELDDSALYLCASSLRTGLDTGELFFGEGSRLTVL.

A word on this clone: The identical CDR3 is also encoded by other nucleotide sequences in the sample. V usage is TRBV5-6 and J usage is TRBJ1-5; D might be TRBD1 (5 bases). V lost 0 bases and J lost 7, with 8 bases in between. Looked up from germline, CDR1 is SGHDT and CDR2 is YYEEEE. There are 13 residues in the CDR3. Written as DNA, the CDR3 is TGTGCCAGCAGCTTGGGGGGGGACCAGCCCCAGCATTTT. Translated: CASSLGGDQPQHF.

The chain couples TRBV15 to TRBJ2-5, with D tentatively TRBD2 (5 bases). V lost 0 bases to trimming and J lost 0 bases, with 14 bases between them. The CDR3 is 17 amino acids. Looked up from germline, CDR1 is LNHNV and CDR2 is YYDKDF (reference sequence). The CDR3 coding sequence is TGTGCCACCAGCAGAGAACTAGACTCCCCGTACCAAGAGACCCAGTACTTC. Encoded protein: CATSRELDSPYQETQYF.

The J gene is TRBJ2-1, the V gene TRBV19, with D possibly matching TRBD1 (6 bases). The CDR3 loop spans 15 amino acids. Germline assignment: CDR1 LNHDA and CDR2 SQIVND (reference sequence). V was clipped by 6 bases and J by 0 bases, with 12 bases between them. This CDR3 reads CASRLQGSSYNEQFF. As DNA, the CDR3 is TGTGCCAGTAGGTTACAGGGTAGCTCCTACAATGAGCAGTTCTTC.

This clone was observed a single time. The chain joins TRBV5-1 to TRBJ1-4; D call uncertain. V lost 5 bases to trimming and J lost 0 bases, with 11 bases between them. The CDR3 runs to 15 residues. Germline V gene sequence: CDR1 SGHRS, CDR2 YFSETQ. For the CDR3, the DNA is TGCGCCAGCAGGGCCAAGGAGGCAACTAATGAAAAACTGTTTTTT. Amino acids: CASRAKEATNEKLFF.

V is TRBV5-1 and J is TRBJ1-4, with TRBD1 as a possible D gene (6 bases). CDR1 SGHRS and CDR2 YFSETQ come from the germline V gene. The CDR3 totals 14 residues. V gave up 2 bases and J gave up 8 bases, with 13 bases separating them. The CDR3 DNA reads TGCGCCAGCAGCTTTACAGGGTCCGGGGAAAAACTGTTTTTT. It is translated as CASSFTGSGEKLFF.

Concerning this clone itself: Within the sample, other DNA sequences also encode this same CDR3. CDR3 coding DNA: TGTGCCAGCTCACCAACGGCAGGGAACTATGGCTACACCTTC. Translation gives CASSPTAGNYGYTF. The chain is built from TRBV18 and TRBJ1-2, with D possibly matching TRBD1 (5 bases). This CDR3 has 14 residues. Trimming shortened V by 2 bases and J by 2 bases, and 9 bases separated the two germline ends. In germline, CDR1 is KGHSH, CDR2 LQKENI.

The rearrangement uses TRBV3-1 (or the pseudogene TRBV3-2) and TRBJ1-4, with a possible D match to TRBD1 (6 bases). V lost 6 bases to trimming and J lost 1 base, with 15 bases between them. The CDR3 spans 16 residues. Germline V CDR1 and CDR2: LGHDT, YNNKEL (reference sequence). The CDR3 DNA reads as TGTGCCAGCAGTCCTCGGACAGAAAAAACTAATGAAAAACTGTTTTTT. Translating it yields CASSPRTEKTNEKLFF.

This rearrangement joins TRBV4-1 to TRBJ2-7; possible D gene TRBD2, 5 bases. The germline V gene encodes CDR1 MGHRA and CDR2 YSYEKL. This CDR3 has 16 amino acids. V shed 0 bases and J shed 2 bases, with 14 bases lying between them. The CDR3 region is CASSQEGSGSTYEQYF. The DNA of the CDR3 is TGCGCCAGCAGCCAAGAAGGAAGCGGCTCTACCTACGAGCAGTACTTC.

The V and J genes are TRBV28 and TRBJ1-1, with a tentative D call TRBD1 (5 bases). Trimming took off 5 bases at V and 4 bases at J, with 17 bases between the two ends. The CDR3 covers 15 residues. Germline CDR1 reads MDHEN; CDR2 reads SYDVKM. The CDR3, as DNA: TGTGCCAGCAGTACCCCGGGCAGGGATGGCACTGAAGCTTTCTTT. It translates to CASSTPGRDGTEAFF. The entire variable domain, with the rest obtained from reference TRBV28 and TRBJ1-1, is as follows: DVKVTQSSRYLVKRTGEKVFLECVQDMDHENMFWYRQDPGLGLRLIYFSYDVKMKEKGDIPEGYSVSREKKERFSLILESASTNQTSMYLCASSTPGRDGTEAFFGQGTRLTVV.

The J gene is TRBJ2-7, the V gene TRBV27; maybe TRBD2 (5 bases). Deletions cut 7 bases from V and 4 bases from J, with 17 bases between. The CDR3 covers 14 residues. Germline lookup yields CDR1 MNHEY and CDR2 SMNVEV (reference sequence). The CDR3 nucleotides are TGTGCCAGCATGGACGGAGGCTTACCTTACGAGCAGTACTTC. This sequence encodes CASMDGGLPYEQYF.

The table lists this clone with a count of one. The chain combines TRBV5-1 with TRBJ2-3; TRBD2 might be the D (7 bases). The germline gives CDR1 SGHRS, CDR2 YFSETQ. CDR3 length: 17 amino acids. Trimming cost V 4 bases and J 2 bases, with 20 bases left between them. The CDR3 sequence: CASSRTLGGGPTDTQYF. Here the CDR3 DNA reads TGCGCCAGCAGCCGCACTCTGGGCGGGGGCCCCACAGATACGCAGTATTTT.

V and J are TRBV11-2 and TRBJ2-7, with 16 positions matching TRBD2. Trimming took 4 bases from V and 5 from J; bases not matched to a gene: 5. The CDR3 has 16 amino acids. Germline loops: CDR1 SGHAT, CDR2 FQNNGV. As DNA, the CDR3 is TGTGCCAGCAGCTCCGGGACTAGCGGGAGGGGCGACGAGCAGTACTTC. Its protein is CASSSGTSGRGDEQYF.

The V gene is TRBV28, the J gene TRBJ2-7, with TRBD2 as a possible D gene (5 bases). There are 14 residues in the CDR3. The germline V and J ends were trimmed by 4 bases and 0 bases, with 10 bases remaining between them. CDR1 MDHEN and CDR2 SYDVKM come from the germline V gene. The CDR3 loop is CASSSPGSSYEQYF. The CDR3 region has the DNA TGTGCCAGCAGTTCCCCGGGAAGCTCCTACGAGCAGTACTTC.

The rearrangement links TRBV7-9 to TRBJ1-2; the match to TRBD1 covers 7 bases. J was trimmed by 4 bases and V by 5 bases; bases with no gene match: 7. CDR3 length equals 14 residues. Germline loops: CDR1 SEHNR, CDR2 FQNEAQ (reference sequence). DNA for the CDR3: TGTGCCAGCAGCCCTGAAACAGGGGTCTATGGCTACACCTTC. This codes for CASSPETGVYGYTF.

The chain uses TRBV29-1 and TRBJ1-4; D might be TRBD1 (6 bases). This CDR3 comprises 15 residues. V was shortened by 6 bases and J by 3 bases, with 17 bases between the two germline ends. Per the germline V gene, CDR1 is SQVTM and CDR2 is ANQGSEA. The CDR3 spells CSVSRDGGPNEKLFF. The CDR3 DNA reads as TGCAGCGTGTCCCGCGATGGGGGCCCTAATGAAAAACTGTTTTTT.

Only one count was recorded for this clone. The rearrangement joins TRBV10-3 to TRBJ1-5, with a weak D call TRBD1 (5 bases). CDR3 length equals 14 residues. V gave up 3 bases and J gave up 4 bases, with 10 bases separating them. The germline V gene has CDR1 ENHRY and CDR2 SYGVKD. The CDR3 loop is CAISDGAFNQPQHF. In nucleotides, the CDR3 is TGTGCCATCAGTGATGGGGCTTTTAATCAGCCCCAGCATTTT.

This clone was seen at least ten times. The V and J genes are TRBV2 and TRBJ1-2; D is possibly TRBD1 (5 bases). Germline CDR1 is SNHLY and CDR2 is FYNNEI. The CDR3 has 15 residues. The V end was cut by 0 bases, the J end by 0 bases, with 8 bases between. The CDR3 here is CASSEAQQANYGYTF. CDR3 in DNA: TGTGCCAGCAGTGAAGCGCAACAGGCTAACTATGGCTACACCTTC. The full variable domain, its missing parts supplied by reference TRBV2 and TRBJ1-2, is EPEVTQTPSHQVTQMGQEVILRCVPISNHLYFYWYRQILGQKVEFLVSFYNNEISEKSEIFDDQFSVERPDGSNFTLKIRSTKLEDSAMYFCASSEAQQANYGYTFGSGTRLTVV.

V gene TRBV19 combines with J gene TRBJ1-3; no firm D call. V lost 3 bases and J lost 7, with 13 bases in between. CDR1 and CDR2 from the germline V gene are LNHDA and SQIVND (reference sequence). The CDR3 extends over 14 amino acids. This chain's CDR3 is CASSIAGLDNTIYF. The CDR3, as DNA: TGTGCCAGTAGTATTGCGGGTTTAGACAACACCATATATTTT.

This chain joins TRBV25-1 and TRBJ2-5; 7 bases map to TRBD1. Germline V gene sequence: CDR1 MGHDK, CDR2 SYGVNS. This CDR3 spans 15 amino acids. After removal of 5 bases from V and 2 bases from J, the junction contained 8 bases not matched to a gene. The CDR3 loop is CASSLPGTDQETQYF. CDR3 nucleotides: TGTGCCAGCAGTCTCCCCGGGACAGATCAAGAGACCCAGTACTTC.

This clone turned up a few times. This chain joins TRBV5-1 and TRBJ1-3; TRBD1 might be the D (5 bases). The CDR3 is made up of 14 amino acids. V was trimmed by 0 bases and J by 8 bases, leaving 12 bases between them. Per the germline V gene, CDR1 is SGHRS and CDR2 is YFSETQ. The CDR3 region has the DNA TGCGCCAGCAGCTTGGTTAACGAAGGGGACACCATATATTTT. It yields the protein CASSLVNEGDTIYF.

The gene calls are TRBV9 and TRBJ2-2; 10 bases map to TRBD2. Germline loops: CDR1 SGDLS, CDR2 YYNGEE. The CDR3 extends over 16 amino acids. The J segment lost 5 bases and the V segment lost 10 bases, leaving 14 bases of the junction unmatched. CDR3 protein: CADPRLAGDKTGELFF. The CDR3 DNA reads TGTGCCGACCCCCGCCTAGCGGGAGACAAAACCGGGGAGCTGTTTTTT.

As DNA, the CDR3 is TGTGCCAGCAGCAGCAGGGAGGGGGATTCACCCCTCCACTTT. Protein: CASSSREGDSPLHF. The chain joins TRBV7-2 to TRBJ1-6, with a weak D call TRBD1 (6 bases). CDR1 and CDR2 from the germline V gene are SGHTA and FQGNSA. The length of the CDR3 is 14 residues. V lost 5 bases and J 8 bases, leaving 13 bases between the germline ends.